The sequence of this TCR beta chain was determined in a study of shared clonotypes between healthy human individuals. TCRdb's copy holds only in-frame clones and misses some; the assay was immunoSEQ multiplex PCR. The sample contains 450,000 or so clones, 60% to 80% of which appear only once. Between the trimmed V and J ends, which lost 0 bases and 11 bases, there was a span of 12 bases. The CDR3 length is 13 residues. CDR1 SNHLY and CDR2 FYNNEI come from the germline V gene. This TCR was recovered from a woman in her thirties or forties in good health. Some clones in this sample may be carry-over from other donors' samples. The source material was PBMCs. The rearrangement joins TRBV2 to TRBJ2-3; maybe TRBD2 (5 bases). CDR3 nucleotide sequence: TGTGCCAGCAGTGAAGCGTCAACGGGGATGCAGTATTTT. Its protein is CASSEASTGMQYF. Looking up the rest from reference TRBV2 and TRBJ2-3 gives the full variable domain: EPEVTQTPSHQVTQMGQEVILRCVPISNHLYFYWYRQILGQKVEFLVSFYNNEISEKSEIFDDQFSVERPDGSNFTLKIRSTKLEDSAMYFCASSEASTGMQYFGPGTRLTVL.